This T cell receptor (beta chain) was identified during a study of radiotherapy plus CTLA-4 blockade in lung cancer. In the study overall: Patients showed objective responses in about 20% of cases, and disease control was achieved by less than 35%.

The V segment lost 5 bases and the J segment 3 bases; nucleotides outside the gene matches: 3. In germline, CDR1 is SEHNR, CDR2 FQNEAQ (reference sequence). The length of the CDR3 is 13 residues. The assay was immunoSEQ multiplex PCR, and TCRdb's table has in-frame clones only and misses some. The table lists tens of thousands of clones, about 77% of them singletons. Points from the study as a whole: Radiotherapy was combined with ipilimumab, and tumor-derived TCR clones then expanded in blood. The best predictor of response was reported to be early blood T cell clone dynamics, with interferon-beta.

Of note for this clone: Its antigen is not identified.

Chemo-refractory metastatic non-small-cell lung cancer patients received focal radiation with ipilimumab CTLA-4 blockade. The chain joins TRBV7-9 to TRBJ1-2; 7 nucleotides line up with TRBD1. The receptor's source is a human donor with non-small cell lung cancer whose response to radiotherapy plus ipilimumab could not be evaluated. Source: peripheral blood, taken from a patient treated with radiotherapy plus ipilimumab. The CDR3 is CASSQGQYYGYTF. The CDR3 nucleotides read TGTGCCAGCAGCCAGGGACAGTACTATGGCTACACCTTC.